A single sample gave rise to the 3 T cell receptor beta chains below, sequenced in a study of T cell changes during pregnancy in multiple sclerosis (dated by TCRdb to the late 2010s). Preparation of the library involved the immunoSEQ multiplex PCR assay. What TCRdb holds here is the immuneACCESS table cut down to in-frame rearrangements. Part of the clones is not present; checked against another copy, under half of the missing clones reflect an unresolved V gene, and the others are unexplained. The sample table holds tens of thousands of clones, of which 85% to 95% were seen once. Roughly 7% of the sample rests with the top ten. The material was CD8+ T cells from peripheral blood mononuclear cells, obtained in the third trimester of pregnancy. The receptors shown here come from a female donor with multiple sclerosis, enrolled in a pregnancy study.

The CDR3 nucleotides read TGTGCCACCACACAGGATTTCTCTGGAAACACCATATATTTT. Protein sequence: CATTQDFSGNTIYF. This chain links TRBV15 with TRBJ1-3, with D perhaps TRBD1 (5 bases). Trimming took 7 bases from V and 0 from J, leaving 10 bases between them. Germline CDR1 and CDR2: LNHNV and YYDKDF (reference sequence). The CDR3 sequence is 14 residues long.

The chain uses TRBV13 and TRBJ2-7, with 8 nucleotides matching TRBD2. Germline V gives CDR1 PRHDT, CDR2 FYEKMQ (reference sequence). V trimming: 2 bases; J trimming: 4 bases; junction bases outside the gene matches: 10. The CDR3 is made up of 16 amino acids. DNA of the CDR3: TGTGCCAGCAGCTTAATGGATGCGGGAGGATTGTACGAGCAGTACTTC. Translating gives CASSLMDAGGLYEQYF.

J is TRBJ2-5 and V is TRBV5-1, with D possibly TRBD2 on 6 matching bases. The CDR3 is 16 amino acids. CDR1 and CDR2 from the germline V gene are SGHRS and YFSETQ. Trimming stripped 2 bases from V and 3 bases from J, with 17 bases between. CDR3 DNA sequence: TGCGCCAGCAGCTTACCCGGCGGGGCGGGTAAAGAGACCCAGTACTTC. Protein sequence: CASSLPGGAGKETQYF.